The table lists the clone carrying this T cell receptor beta chain with many counts. The antigen is not known. Unfractionated whole blood was the source from which total RNA was extracted. These data originate in a study of human T cells and chemical hapten exposure. Study details: TCR yields differed between samples (mainly from small differences in pooled library volume).

Study results and limitations: No shift was seen in TCRs above 1 in 1000 frequency with DPC sensitization.

It was the library that attached unique molecular identifiers to individual cDNA molecules. Methods used by the authors: Sequenced samples showed a median of approximately 96,000 TCRs each, with counts running from about 20,000 to 690,000. TCRdb ran MiXCR on the 5' RACE reads and lists one entry per CDR3 protein. Here the V and J calls rest on TCRdb's processing, not on the authors' analysis. This sample has approximately 150,000 distinct CDR3 sequences, with 4.1% found just once. This receptor was obtained from a female donor in good health.

CDR3 DNA: TGTGCCAGCAGTTACTCCGCAGGGTACACTGAAGCTTTCTTT. It encodes CASSYSAGYTEAFF. The chain carries TRBV6-2 or TRBV6-3 and TRBJ1-1; possibly TRBD1 for D (5 bases). V was trimmed by 0 bases and J by 3 bases, leaving 8 bases between them. Per the germline V gene, CDR1 is MNHEY and CDR2 is SVGEGT. The CDR3 has 14 amino acids.